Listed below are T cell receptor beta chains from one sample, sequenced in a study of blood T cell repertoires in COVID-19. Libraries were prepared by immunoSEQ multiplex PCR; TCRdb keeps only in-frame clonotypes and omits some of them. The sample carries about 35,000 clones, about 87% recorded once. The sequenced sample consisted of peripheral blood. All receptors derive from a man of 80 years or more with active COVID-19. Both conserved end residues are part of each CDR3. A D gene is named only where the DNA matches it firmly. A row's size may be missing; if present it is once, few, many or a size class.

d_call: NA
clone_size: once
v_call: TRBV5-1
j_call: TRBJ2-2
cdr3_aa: CASSLATGDTGELFF
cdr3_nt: TGCGCCAGCAGCTTGGCGACAGGAGACACCGGGGAGCTGTTTTTT

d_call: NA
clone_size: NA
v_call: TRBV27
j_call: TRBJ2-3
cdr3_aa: CASSLDWSADTQYF
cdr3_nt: TGTGCCAGCAGTCTTGATTGGAGCGCAGATACGCAGTATTTT

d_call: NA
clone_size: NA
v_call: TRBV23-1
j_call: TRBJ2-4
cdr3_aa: CASSRQVYGIQYF
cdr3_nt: TGCGCCAGCAGTCGACAGGTTTACGGGATTCAGTACTTC

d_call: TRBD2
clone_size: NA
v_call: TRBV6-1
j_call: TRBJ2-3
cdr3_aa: CASSLERGSTDTQYF
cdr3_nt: TGTGCCAGCAGTCTGGAGCGGGGCTCCACAGATACGCAGTATTTT

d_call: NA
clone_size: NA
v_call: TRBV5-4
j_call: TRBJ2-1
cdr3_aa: CASSLAEVLWNEQFF
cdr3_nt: TGTGCCAGCAGCTTGGCGGAGGTATTGTGGAATGAGCAGTTCTTC

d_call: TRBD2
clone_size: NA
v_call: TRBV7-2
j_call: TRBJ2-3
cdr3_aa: CASSEGLAGTDTQYF
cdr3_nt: TGTGCCAGCAGCGAGGGACTAGCCGGCACAGATACGCAGTATTTT

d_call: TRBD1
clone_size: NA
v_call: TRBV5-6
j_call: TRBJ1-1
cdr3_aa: CASSLLGQGSEAFF
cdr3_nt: TGTGCCAGCAGCTTGTTAGGACAGGGCTCTGAAGCTTTCTTT

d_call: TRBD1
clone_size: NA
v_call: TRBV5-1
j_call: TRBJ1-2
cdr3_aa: CASSLPTGGVNYGYTF
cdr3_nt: TGCGCCAGCAGCTTGCCGACAGGGGGGGTTAACTATGGCTACACCTTC

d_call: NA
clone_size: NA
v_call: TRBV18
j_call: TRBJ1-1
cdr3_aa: CASSPPAPNTEAFF
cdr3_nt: TGTGCCAGCTCACCCCCAGCGCCGAACACTGAAGCTTTCTTT

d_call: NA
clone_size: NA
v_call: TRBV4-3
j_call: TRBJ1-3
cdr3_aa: CASSQDPGRDAGNTIYF
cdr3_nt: TGCGCCAGCAGCCAAGATCCCGGCAGGGATGCAGGAAACACCATATATTTT

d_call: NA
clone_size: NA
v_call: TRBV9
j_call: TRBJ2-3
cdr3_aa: CASSDPPQGPENTDTQYF
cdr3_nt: TGTGCCAGCAGCGACCCCCCCCAGGGTCCGGAGAACACAGATACGCAGTATTTT

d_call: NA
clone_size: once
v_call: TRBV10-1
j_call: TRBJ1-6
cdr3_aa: CASTAGNSPLHF
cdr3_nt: TGCGCCAGCACCGCGGGGAATTCACCCCTCCACTTT

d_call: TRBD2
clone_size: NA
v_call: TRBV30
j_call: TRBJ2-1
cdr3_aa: CAWRLAGPYNEQFF
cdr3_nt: TGTGCCTGGAGACTAGCGGGACCCTACAATGAGCAGTTCTTC

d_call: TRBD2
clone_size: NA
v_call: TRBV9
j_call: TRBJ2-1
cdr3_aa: CASSVAGGPNNEQFF
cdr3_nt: TGTGCCAGCAGCGTAGCGGGAGGGCCCAACAATGAGCAGTTCTTC

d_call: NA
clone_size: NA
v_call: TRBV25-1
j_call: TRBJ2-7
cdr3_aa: CASSEFGGTGPSYEQYF
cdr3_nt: TGTGCCAGCAGTGAATTTGGAGGGACGGGACCCTCCTACGAGCAGTACTTC

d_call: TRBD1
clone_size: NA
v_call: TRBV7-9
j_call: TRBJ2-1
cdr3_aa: CASSSTQQGQQFF
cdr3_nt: TGTGCCAGCAGCTCCACTCAACAGGGGCAGCAGTTCTTC

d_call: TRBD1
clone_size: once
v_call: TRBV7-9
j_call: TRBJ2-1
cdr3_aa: CASSLGDRDSNEQFF
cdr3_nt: TGTGCCAGCAGCTTAGGGGACAGGGACTCGAATGAGCAGTTCTTC

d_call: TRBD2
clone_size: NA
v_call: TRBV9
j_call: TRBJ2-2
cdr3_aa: CASSTREPGLAGLKWELFF
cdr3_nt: TGTGCCAGCAGCACACGAGAGCCGGGACTAGCGGGATTAAAGTGGGAGCTGTTTTTT

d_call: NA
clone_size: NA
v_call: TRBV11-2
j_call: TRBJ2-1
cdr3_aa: CASSLEAVNHNEQFF
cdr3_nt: TGTGCCAGCAGCTTAGAGGCAGTTAACCACAATGAGCAGTTCTTC

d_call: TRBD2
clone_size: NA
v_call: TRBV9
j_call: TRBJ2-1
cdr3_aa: CASSVDGGSNEQFF
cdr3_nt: TGTGCCAGCAGCGTAGATGGCGGGAGCAATGAGCAGTTCTTC

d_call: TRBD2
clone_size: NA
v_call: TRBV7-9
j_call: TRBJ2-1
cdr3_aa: CASSSDGTSFEQFF
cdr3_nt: TGTGCCAGCAGCTCAGACGGGACTAGCTTTGAGCAGTTCTTC

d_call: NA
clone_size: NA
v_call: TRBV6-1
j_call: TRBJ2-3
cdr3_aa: CASSEGAASLTDTQYF
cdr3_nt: TGTGCCAGCAGTGAAGGCGCGGCCAGTCTCACAGATACGCAGTATTTT

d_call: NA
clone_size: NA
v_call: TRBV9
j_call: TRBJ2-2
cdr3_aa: CASSSTRVGDYTGELFF
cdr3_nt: TGTGCCAGCAGCTCCACAAGGGTGGGGGACTACACCGGGGAGCTGTTTTTT

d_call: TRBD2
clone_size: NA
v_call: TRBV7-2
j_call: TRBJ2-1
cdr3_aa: CASSLRTSVGNEQFF
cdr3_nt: TGTGCCAGCAGCTTAAGGACTAGCGTAGGGAATGAGCAGTTCTTC

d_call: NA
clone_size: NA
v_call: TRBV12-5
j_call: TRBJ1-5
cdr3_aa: CASGLVRGNQPQHF
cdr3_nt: TGTGCTAGTGGTTTGGTACGAGGCAATCAGCCCCAGCATTTT

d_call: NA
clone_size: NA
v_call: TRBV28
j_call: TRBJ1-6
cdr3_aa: CASSLGAGVSGNSPLHF
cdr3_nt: TGTGCCAGCAGTTTGGGGGCGGGGGTCTCGGGTAATTCACCCCTCCACTTT

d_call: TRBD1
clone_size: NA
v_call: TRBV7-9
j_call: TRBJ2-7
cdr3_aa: CASRPTGASYEQYF
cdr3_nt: TGTGCCAGCAGACCGACAGGGGCGTCCTACGAGCAGTACTTC

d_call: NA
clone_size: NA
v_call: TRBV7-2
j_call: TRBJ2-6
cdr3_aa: CASTEVSGANVLTF
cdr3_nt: TGTGCCAGCACCGAGGTATCTGGGGCCAACGTCCTGACTTTC

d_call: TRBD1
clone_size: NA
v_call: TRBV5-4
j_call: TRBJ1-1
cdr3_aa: CASRPTGPNTEAFF
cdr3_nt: TGTGCCAGCAGGCCGACAGGGCCGAACACTGAAGCTTTCTTT

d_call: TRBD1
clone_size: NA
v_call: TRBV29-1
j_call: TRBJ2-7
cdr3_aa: CSARDRGDEQYF
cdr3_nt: TGCAGTGCCCGGGACAGGGGCGACGAGCAGTACTTC

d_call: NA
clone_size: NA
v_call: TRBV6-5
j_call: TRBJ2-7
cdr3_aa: CASSYRSSYEQYF
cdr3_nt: TGTGCCAGCAGTTACAGGAGCTCCTACGAGCAGTACTTC

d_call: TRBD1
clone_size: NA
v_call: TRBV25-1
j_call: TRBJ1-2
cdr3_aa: CASSARQGRYGYTF
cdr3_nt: TGTGCCAGCAGTGCCCGACAGGGGAGGTATGGCTACACCTTC